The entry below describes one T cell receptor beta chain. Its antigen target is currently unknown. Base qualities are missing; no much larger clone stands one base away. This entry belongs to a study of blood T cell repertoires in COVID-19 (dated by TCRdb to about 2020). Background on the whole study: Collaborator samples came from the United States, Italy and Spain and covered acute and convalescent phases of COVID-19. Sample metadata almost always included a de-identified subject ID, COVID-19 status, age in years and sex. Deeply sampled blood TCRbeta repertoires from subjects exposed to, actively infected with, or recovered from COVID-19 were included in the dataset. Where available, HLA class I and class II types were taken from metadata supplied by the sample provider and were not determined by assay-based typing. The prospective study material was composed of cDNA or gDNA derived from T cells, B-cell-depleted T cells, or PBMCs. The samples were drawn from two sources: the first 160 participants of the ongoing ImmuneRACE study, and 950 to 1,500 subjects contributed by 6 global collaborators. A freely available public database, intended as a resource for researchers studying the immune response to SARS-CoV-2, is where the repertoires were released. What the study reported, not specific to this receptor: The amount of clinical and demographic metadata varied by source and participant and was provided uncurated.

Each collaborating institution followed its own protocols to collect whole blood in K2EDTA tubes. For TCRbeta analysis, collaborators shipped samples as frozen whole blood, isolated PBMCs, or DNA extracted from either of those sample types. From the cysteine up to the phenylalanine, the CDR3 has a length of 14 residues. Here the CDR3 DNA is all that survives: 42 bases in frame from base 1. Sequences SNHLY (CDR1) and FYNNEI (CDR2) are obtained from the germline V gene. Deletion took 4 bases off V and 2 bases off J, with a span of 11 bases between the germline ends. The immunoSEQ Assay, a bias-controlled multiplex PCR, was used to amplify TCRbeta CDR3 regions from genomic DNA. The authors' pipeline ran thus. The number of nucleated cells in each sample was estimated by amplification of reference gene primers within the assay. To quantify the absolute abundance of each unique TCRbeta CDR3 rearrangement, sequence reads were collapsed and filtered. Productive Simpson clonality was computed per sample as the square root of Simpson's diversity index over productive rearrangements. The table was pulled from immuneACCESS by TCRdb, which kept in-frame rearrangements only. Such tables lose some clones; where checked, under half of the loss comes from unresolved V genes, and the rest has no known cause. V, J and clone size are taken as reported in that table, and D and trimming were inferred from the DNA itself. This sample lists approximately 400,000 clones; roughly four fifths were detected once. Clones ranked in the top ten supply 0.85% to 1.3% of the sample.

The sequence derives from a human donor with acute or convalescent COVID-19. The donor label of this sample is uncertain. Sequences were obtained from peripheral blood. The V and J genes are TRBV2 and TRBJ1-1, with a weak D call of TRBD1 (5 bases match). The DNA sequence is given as TGTGCCAGCAGTGGGGGGGTGTTTAACACTGAAGCTTTCTTT. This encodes CASSGGVFNTEAFF.